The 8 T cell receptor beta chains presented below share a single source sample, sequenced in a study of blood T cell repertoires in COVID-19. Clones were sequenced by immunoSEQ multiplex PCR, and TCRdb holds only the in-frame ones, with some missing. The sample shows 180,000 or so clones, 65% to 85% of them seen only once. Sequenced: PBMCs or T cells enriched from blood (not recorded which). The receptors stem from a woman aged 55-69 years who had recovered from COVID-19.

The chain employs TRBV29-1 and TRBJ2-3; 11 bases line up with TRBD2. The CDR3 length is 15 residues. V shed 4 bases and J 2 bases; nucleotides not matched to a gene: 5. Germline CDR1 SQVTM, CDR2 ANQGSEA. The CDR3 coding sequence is TGCAGCGTTGTCGGTAGCGGGGGGGTCACAGATACGCAGTATTTT. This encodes CSVVGSGGVTDTQYF.

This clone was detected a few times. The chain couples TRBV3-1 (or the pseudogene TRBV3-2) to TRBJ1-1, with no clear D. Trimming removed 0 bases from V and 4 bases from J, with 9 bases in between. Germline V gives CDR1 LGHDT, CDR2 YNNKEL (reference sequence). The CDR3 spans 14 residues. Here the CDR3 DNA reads TGTGCCAGCAGCCAAGATACAGTACCCACTGAAGCTTTCTTT. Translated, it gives CASSQDTVPTEAFF.

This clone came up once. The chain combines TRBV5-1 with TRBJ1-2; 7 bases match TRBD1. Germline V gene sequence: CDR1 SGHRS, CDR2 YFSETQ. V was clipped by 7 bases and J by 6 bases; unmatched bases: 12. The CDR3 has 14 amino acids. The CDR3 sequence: CASSTSTGSDGYTF. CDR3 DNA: TGCGCCAGCTCCACTTCGACAGGGTCGGATGGCTACACCTTC.

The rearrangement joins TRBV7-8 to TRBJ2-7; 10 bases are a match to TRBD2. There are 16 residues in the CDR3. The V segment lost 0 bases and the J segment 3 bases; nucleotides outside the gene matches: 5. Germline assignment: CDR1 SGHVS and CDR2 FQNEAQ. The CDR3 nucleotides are TGTGCCAGCAGCTTAGCCCTAGCGGGGGTGGGCTACGAGCAGTACTTC. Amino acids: CASSLALAGVGYEQYF.

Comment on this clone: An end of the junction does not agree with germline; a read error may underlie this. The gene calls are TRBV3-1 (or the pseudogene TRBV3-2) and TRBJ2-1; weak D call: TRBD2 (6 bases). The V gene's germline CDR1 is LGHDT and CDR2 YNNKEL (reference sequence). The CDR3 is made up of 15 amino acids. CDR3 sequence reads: CASSQDSSAYSEQFF. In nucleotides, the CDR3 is TGTGCCAGCAGCCAAGATTCTAGCGCATACAGTGAGCAGTTCTTC.

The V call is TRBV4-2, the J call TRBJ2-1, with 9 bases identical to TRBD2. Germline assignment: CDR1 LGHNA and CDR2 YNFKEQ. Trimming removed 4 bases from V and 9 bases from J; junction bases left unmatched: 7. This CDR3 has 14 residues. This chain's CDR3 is CASSRGSGGGEQFF. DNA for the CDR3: TGTGCCAGCAGCCGTGGTAGCGGGGGAGGTGAGCAGTTCTTC.

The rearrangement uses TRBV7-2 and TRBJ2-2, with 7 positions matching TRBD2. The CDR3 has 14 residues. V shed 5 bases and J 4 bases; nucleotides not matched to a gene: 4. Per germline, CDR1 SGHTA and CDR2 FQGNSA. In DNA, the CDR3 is TGTGCCAGCAGCCCTAGCGGACGCACCGGGGAGCTGTTTTTT. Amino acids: CASSPSGRTGELFF.

This chain's CDR3 is CASRRGGSYNEQFF. Written as DNA, the CDR3 is TGTGCCAGCAGGAGAGGGGGCTCCTACAATGAGCAGTTCTTC. The rearrangement uses TRBV27 and TRBJ2-1; D might be TRBD1 (6 bases). Looked up from germline, CDR1 is MNHEY and CDR2 is SMNVEV (reference sequence). The CDR3 is made up of 14 amino acids. V was pared by 6 bases and J by 0 bases, with 9 bases between.